What follows are 12 T cell receptor beta chains derived from one specimen sequenced in a study of blood T cell repertoires in COVID-19. TCRdb's copy holds only in-frame clones and misses some; the assay was immunoSEQ multiplex PCR. The table records about 59,000 clones, 87% of them present only once. The specimen was peripheral blood. All receptors derive from a man aged 80 or over in a cohort sampled during active COVID-19.

This chain connects TRBV3-1 (or the pseudogene TRBV3-2) to TRBJ2-7, with D tentatively TRBD1 (5 bases). Germline lookup yields CDR1 LGHDT and CDR2 YNNKEL (reference sequence). The CDR3 has 15 residues. Trimming shortened V by 1 base and J by 0 bases, and 10 bases separated the two germline ends. DNA of the CDR3: TGTGCCAGCAGCCAAGGACAGCTCAGCTCCTACGAGCAGTACTTC. It specifies CASSQGQLSSYEQYF.

The V gene is TRBV6-2 or TRBV6-3, the J gene TRBJ2-3, with D possibly being TRBD1 (6 bases). V lost 5 bases to trimming and J lost 3 bases, with 15 bases between them. The CDR3 covers 15 residues. Germline V gene lookup returns CDR1 MNHEY and CDR2 SVGEGT. The CDR3 is CASSPILDSTDTQYF. For the CDR3, the DNA is TGTGCCAGCAGTCCCATCCTGGACAGTACAGATACGCAGTATTTT.

The chain uses TRBV19 and TRBJ2-7; TRBD2 agrees at 11 bases. The CDR3 contains 17 residues. Germline CDR1 LNHDA, CDR2 SQIVND (reference sequence). J was trimmed by 4 bases and V by 5 bases; bases with no gene match: 13. CDR3 bases: TGTGCCAGTAGTCAAGGGACAGTAACTAGCGGGAGTTACGAGCAGTACTTC. This encodes CASSQGTVTSGSYEQYF.

The rearrangement uses TRBV2 and TRBJ2-7, with a possible D match to TRBD1 (6 bases). Trimming took off 9 bases at V and 2 bases at J, with 14 bases between the two ends. This CDR3 is 13 amino acids long. The V gene's germline CDR1 is SNHLY and CDR2 FYNNEI. CDR3 residues: CASQVRTAYEQYF. The CDR3 region has the DNA TGTGCCAGTCAAGTGAGGACAGCCTACGAGCAGTACTTC.

This clone was seen once. V gene TRBV15 combines with J gene TRBJ2-6, with 10 nucleotides matching TRBD2. The junction had 5 bases not matched to a gene; V was cut back by 5 bases and J by 4 bases. The germline CDR1 and CDR2 sequences are LNHNV and YYDKDF (reference sequence). The CDR3 runs 16 residues. The CDR3 DNA follows: TGTGCCACCAGCGAAACTAGCGGGACCGGGGCCAACGTCCTGACTTTC. Residues: CATSETSGTGANVLTF.

The chain combines TRBV27 with TRBJ2-7; 13 bases agree with TRBD2. The trim removed 5 bases at V and 0 bases at J, leaving 10 bases unmatched. Germline V CDR1 and CDR2: MNHEY, SMNVEV (reference sequence). The CDR3 has 18 residues. The CDR3 region is CASSGLGTSGTSSYEQYF. CDR3 DNA: TGTGCCAGCAGTGGACTCGGGACTAGCGGGACCAGCTCCTACGAGCAGTACTTC.

The chain uses TRBV6-5 and TRBJ2-7; tentative D call: TRBD2 (6 bases). V was trimmed by 6 bases and J by 3 bases, leaving 18 bases between them. The CDR3 is made up of 15 amino acids. CDR1 is MNHEY and CDR2 is SVGAGI in the germline V gene. The chain's CDR3 is CASSDKGRGIYEQYF. The CDR3 nucleotides are TGTGCCAGCAGCGACAAGGGCCGGGGGATCTACGAGCAGTACTTC.

For the CDR3, the DNA is TGTGCCAGTAGTACCTCTTGGGGCCTTAGCACAGATACGCAGTATTTT. Amino acid sequence: CASSTSWGLSTDTQYF. V usage is TRBV19 and J usage is TRBJ2-3; perhaps TRBD1 as D (5 bases). The CDR3 sequence is 16 residues long. Germline CDR1 is LNHDA and CDR2 is SQIVND (reference sequence). The V end was cut by 4 bases, the J end by 0 bases, with 14 bases between.

The V gene is TRBV29-1, the J gene TRBJ2-5; the match to TRBD1 covers 7 bases. The CDR3 extends over 14 amino acids. After removal of 2 bases from V and 5 bases from J, the junction contained 8 bases not matched to a gene. Germline assignment: CDR1 SQVTM and CDR2 ANQGSEA. CDR3 in amino acids: CSVETRDSRETQYF. The CDR3 DNA reads TGCAGCGTTGAAACCCGGGACAGTAGGGAGACCCAGTACTTC.

The V gene is TRBV11-2, the J gene TRBJ1-1; 10 nucleotides align to TRBD1. CDR1 is SGHAT and CDR2 is FQNNGV in the germline V gene. V trimming: 7 bases; J trimming: 5 bases; junction bases outside the gene matches: 19. There are 18 residues in the CDR3. The CDR3 protein is CASTLLRNWGTGVTEAFF. CDR3 coding DNA: TGTGCCAGCACCCTACTTCGGAACTGGGGGACAGGGGTTACTGAAGCTTTCTTT.

The chain uses TRBV19 and TRBJ2-1; perhaps TRBD1 as D (6 bases). Germline-derived CDR1 and CDR2 are LNHDA and SQIVND (reference sequence). The CDR3 sequence is 13 residues long. Deletions cut 5 bases from V and 10 bases from J, with 15 bases between. CDR3 residues: CASSRTGIREQFF. CDR3 bases: TGTGCCAGTAGTCGTACAGGGATTCGAGAGCAGTTCTTC.

This chain joins TRBV18 and TRBJ2-7, with D tentatively TRBD2 (5 bases). Germline assignment: CDR1 KGHSH and CDR2 LQKENI. The CDR3 is 13 amino acids. Trimming removed 3 bases at V and 2 bases at J, with 8 bases between. The CDR3 is CASSPAGTYEQYF. The DNA of the CDR3 is TGTGCCAGCTCACCGGCCGGGACCTACGAGCAGTACTTC.